This TCR beta chain was captured by sequencing in a study of identical twins. Findings and caveats of the study: Models underestimated TCR alpha sharing (out-of-frame) in monozygotic twins.

TCRdb processed the 5' RACE reads anew with MiXCR; each CDR3 protein has one entry. Among 400,000 to 500,000 distinct CDR3 sequences listed, less than 20% were seen once. Notes on this clonotype: Its target is unknown.

Germline CDR1 reads SEHNR; CDR2 reads FQNEAQ (reference sequence). CDR3 length: 14 residues. J lost 5 bases, V lost 3 bases, and 3 bases had no gene match. This chain connects TRBV7-9 to TRBJ2-3, with 9 bases that match TRBD1. This receptor was identified in a man aged 45-65 years in good health. The sample comprised naive T cells sorted from blood. DNA for the CDR3: TGTGCCAGCAGCTTCGGGACAGGGCTAGATACGCAGTATTTT. Protein product: CASSFGTGLDTQYF.